This TCR beta chain comes out of a study of spatial heterogeneity in lung cancer. General study findings and limits: Tumoral mutation counts were tracked by counts of expanded intratumoral alpha and beta TCRs. Ubiquitous expanded TCR counts tracked ubiquitous nonsynonymous mutations; regional expanded TCR counts tracked regional nonsynonymous mutations.

Concerning this clonotype: What it binds is unknown.

Using its own MiXCR run on the 5' RACE reads, TCRdb lists one record per CDR3 protein. The sample has roughly 13,000 distinct CDR3 sequences; about 4% are singletons. The time point here: sample taken at primary tumor resection. This clonotype was sampled from a male donor with early-stage non-small cell lung cancer. The sample was lung tumor tissue, taken at surgery.

CDR3 loop: CASSSGPSGYYYEQYF. CDR3 bases: TGTGCCAGTAGTTCCGGACCTAGCGGGTACTACTACGAGCAGTACTTC. V gene TRBV19 combines with J gene TRBJ2-7; the match to TRBD2 covers 8 bases. CDR1 and CDR2 from the germline V gene are LNHDA and SQIVND (reference sequence). The V gene end was trimmed by 5 bases and the J gene end by 3 bases; junction bases not matched to a gene: 12. The CDR3 is 16 amino acids.